This passage covers 20 T cell receptor beta chains from one sample sequenced in a study of cytomegalovirus exposure and HLA in healthy donors. 60 Vbeta and 13 Jbeta primers were used in PCR. TCRdb keeps only in-frame clones here, not all; method: immunoSEQ multiplex PCR. The sample has approximately 280,000 clones, about nine tenths seen once. Input material: PBMCs. All receptors come from a man aged 40-49 years in good health and CMV-seropositive.

CDR3 in amino acids: CASTPLSRGQGNQPQHF. The CDR3 DNA is TGTGCCAGCACCCCTCTCAGCAGAGGGCAGGGCAATCAGCCCCAGCATTTT. The J gene is TRBJ1-5, the V gene TRBV28; D gene uncertain. The germline V gene has CDR1 MDHEN and CDR2 SYDVKM. V lost 7 bases to trimming and J lost 2 bases, with 21 bases between them. CDR3 length: 17 amino acids.

V is TRBV5-1 and J is TRBJ2-7; TRBD1 might be the D (5 bases). Per the germline V gene, CDR1 is SGHRS and CDR2 is YFSETQ. V lost 4 bases and J 6 bases, leaving 8 bases between the germline ends. The CDR3 is 11 amino acids. CDR3 sequence reads: CASSQGVEQYF. As DNA, the CDR3 is TGCGCCAGCAGCCAGGGTGTCGAGCAGTACTTC.

This clone has just one count. The rearrangement uses TRBV9 and TRBJ2-3, with D unresolved. CDR1 is SGDLS and CDR2 is YYNGEE in the germline V gene. Trimming pared 4 bases from V and 4 bases from J, leaving 13 bases between. There are 14 residues in the CDR3. The CDR3 nucleotides read TGTGCCAGCAGCCCGGGTCGGGTCGCAGATACGCAGTATTTT. As protein: CASSPGRVADTQYF.

The V gene is TRBV9, the J gene TRBJ2-3, with 7 bases that match TRBD1. V gave up 3 bases and J gave up 6 bases; unmatched junction bases: 7. This CDR3 is 14 amino acids long. Germline V gene sequence: CDR1 SGDLS, CDR2 YYNGEE. This chain's CDR3 is CASSAGTARDTQYF. The DNA for the CDR3 is TGTGCCAGCAGCGCCGGGACAGCGAGGGATACGCAGTATTTT. Full variable domain (remainder filled in from reference TRBV9 and TRBJ2-3): DSGVTQTPKHLITATGQRVTLRCSPRSGDLSVYWYQQSLDQGLQFLIQYYNGEERAKGNILERFSAQQFPDLHSELNLSSLELGDSALYFCASSAGTARDTQYFGPGTRLTVL.

Concerning this clone: Other nucleotide sequences from this sample produce the same CDR3. CDR3 DNA: TGTGCCAGCAGCGCGGGACTAGCGGACTACGAGCAGTACTTC. Translated, it gives CASSAGLADYEQYF. The rearrangement links TRBV9 to TRBJ2-7; 11 bases are a match to TRBD2. This CDR3 region has 14 residues. V was pared by 3 bases and J by 3 bases, with 2 bases of the junction left unmatched. CDR1 and CDR2 from the germline V gene are SGDLS and YYNGEE.

V gene TRBV4-1 combines with J gene TRBJ2-5; 11 bases map to TRBD2. The J call may be in error: the DNA end matches TRBJ2-7 better. This CDR3 spans 16 amino acids. The V gene's germline CDR1 is MGHRA and CDR2 YSYEKL. Written as DNA, the CDR3 is TGCGCCAGCAGCCAAGGACTAGCGGGGAGCTCCTACGAGCAGTACTTC. It encodes CASSQGLAGSSYEQYF.

This chain links TRBV7-3 with TRBJ2-7; 10 bases are shared with TRBD1. Germline lookup yields CDR1 SGHTA and CDR2 FQGTGA. The trim removed 3 bases at V and 2 bases at J, leaving 1 base unmatched. The CDR3 contains 14 residues. The CDR3 loop reads CASSLGTGAYEQYF. The CDR3 nucleotides are TGTGCCAGCAGCTTGGGGACAGGGGCCTACGAGCAGTACTTC.

The J gene is TRBJ1-1, the V gene TRBV5-1; 9 nucleotides align to TRBD1. This CDR3 has 19 amino acids. V shed 0 bases and J 0 bases; nucleotides not matched to a gene: 12. Germline CDR1 reads SGHRS; CDR2 reads YFSETQ. CDR3: CASSLASGTGHLVNTEAFF. DNA for the CDR3: TGCGCCAGCAGCTTGGCATCAGGGACAGGGCATCTCGTGAACACTGAAGCTTTCTTT. The variable domain in full, with the rest retrieved from reference TRBV5-1 and TRBJ1-1, is KAGVTQTPRYLIKTRGQQVTLSCSPISGHRSVSWYQQTPGQGLQFLFEYFSETQRNKGNFPGRFSGRQFSNSRSEMNVSTLELGDSALYLCASSLASGTGHLVNTEAFFGQGTRLTVV.

The V and J genes are TRBV7-9 and TRBJ1-1; tentative D call: TRBD1 (5 bases). Trimming removed 1 base from V and 11 bases from J, with 23 bases in between. There are 16 residues in the CDR3. CDR1 and CDR2 from the germline V gene are SEHNR and FQNEAQ (reference sequence). The CDR3 sequence is CASSLEAIGGELGAFF. The DNA of the CDR3 is TGTGCCAGCAGCTTAGAGGCCATCGGGGGGGAACTTGGGGCTTTCTTT.

This clone was detected once. The chain couples TRBV6-1 to TRBJ1-1; TRBD1 aligns across 7 bases. In germline, CDR1 is MNHNS, CDR2 SASEGT. This CDR3 spans 13 amino acids. Trimming at V came to 6 bases and at J to 5 bases, leaving 6 bases not matched to a gene. DNA for the CDR3: TGTGCCAGCAGAAAGGACAGGAAAACTGAAGCTTTCTTT. Amino acid sequence: CASRKDRKTEAFF.

This clone was seen only once. The gene calls are TRBV14 and TRBJ2-7; 8 bases align to TRBD1. This CDR3 spans 14 amino acids. Germline CDR1 and CDR2: SGHDN and FVKESK. Unmatched junction bases numbered 4, after V lost 2 bases and J lost 4 bases. The CDR3 loop reads CASSQPGGGYEQYF. The DNA for the CDR3 is TGTGCCAGCAGCCAACCAGGGGGCGGGTACGAGCAGTACTTC.

This chain links TRBV10-3 with TRBJ2-5; 11 bases match TRBD2. The J call is uncertain, as TRBJ2-7 better fits the DNA end. The CDR3 has 15 amino acids. In germline, CDR1 is ENHRY, CDR2 SYGVKD. CDR3 loop: CAISTTLAGDNEQYF. In DNA, the CDR3 is TGTGCCATCAGTACGACACTAGCGGGAGACAACGAGCAGTACTTC.

This chain connects TRBV28 to TRBJ1-4, with 11 bases lining up with TRBD1. The CDR3 totals 18 residues. V gave up 1 base and J gave up 7 bases; unmatched junction bases: 11. Germline loops: CDR1 MDHEN, CDR2 SYDVKM. The CDR3 loop reads CASSLYPDRGRGGEKLFF. For the CDR3, the DNA is TGTGCCAGCAGTTTATATCCGGACAGGGGGCGCGGAGGTGAAAAACTGTTTTTT.

The chain has TRBV28 and TRBJ2-1, with 7 bases fitting TRBD1. Germline assignment: CDR1 MDHEN and CDR2 SYDVKM. V lost 5 bases to trimming and J lost 5 bases; unmatched junction nucleotides: 15. The CDR3 sequence is 17 residues long. The CDR3 reads CASSPDLTGKIHNEQFF. The CDR3 DNA reads as TGTGCCAGCAGTCCCGACCTGACAGGGAAGATCCACAATGAGCAGTTCTTC.

This clone was detected a few times. This sequence joins TRBV27 and TRBJ2-5; D perhaps matches TRBD2 (6 bases). The CDR3 runs 14 residues. Germline CDR1 reads MNHEY; CDR2 reads SMNVEV (reference sequence). Deletions cut 3 bases from V and 1 base from J, with 9 bases between. DNA for the CDR3: TGTGCCAGCAGTTTGGGGACTCCCCAAGAGACCCAGTACTTC. Encoded protein: CASSLGTPQETQYF.

The chain is built from TRBV2 and TRBJ2-7, with D possibly being TRBD1 (6 bases). This CDR3 contains 11 residues. V was clipped by 7 bases and J by 4 bases, with 8 bases between them. Germline CDR1 and CDR2: SNHLY and FYNNEI. The chain's CDR3 is CASTQGYEQYF. For the CDR3, the DNA is TGTGCCAGCACACAGGGATACGAGCAGTACTTC.

The chain couples TRBV6-1 to TRBJ1-5; the D is unclear. CDR1 MNHNS and CDR2 SASEGT come from the germline V gene. Trimming pared 0 bases from V and 2 bases from J, leaving 8 bases between. The CDR3 length is 15 residues. The CDR3 sequence: CASSEAAVRNQPQHF. The CDR3 DNA follows: TGTGCCAGCAGTGAAGCGGCAGTTCGCAATCAGCCCCAGCATTTT.

The chain couples TRBV6-1 to TRBJ2-5, with D unresolved. The end of the DNA is better explained by TRBJ2-7, so the J call may be wrong. This CDR3 is built from 13 residues. The germline V gene encodes CDR1 MNHNS and CDR2 SASEGT. This CDR3 reads CASSELGPYEQYF. The CDR3 DNA is TGTGCCAGCAGTGAATTGGGCCCCTACGAGCAGTACTTC.

The chain couples TRBV6-6 to TRBJ1-2, with D perhaps matching TRBD1 (6 bases). This CDR3 is 14 amino acids long. V was shortened by 5 bases and J by 8 bases, with 18 bases between the two germline ends. Germline assignment: CDR1 MNHNY and CDR2 SVGAGI (reference sequence). The chain's CDR3 is CASSNDRPLEGYTF. CDR3 DNA sequence: TGTGCCAGCAGTAACGACAGGCCCCTCGAGGGCTACACCTTC.

Here the CDR3 DNA reads TGCGCCAGCAGCCACCCGCTAGATGAGCAGTTCTTC. It specifies CASSHPLDEQFF. The chain joins TRBV4-1 to TRBJ2-1, with unresolved D. V lost 3 bases and J 8 bases, leaving 8 bases between the germline ends. The CDR3 contains 12 residues. CDR1 MGHRA and CDR2 YSYEKL come from the germline V gene.